The TCR beta chain under discussion was sequenced for a study of blood T cells in healthy people across ages. Germline V gives CDR1 SGHRS, CDR2 YFSETQ. Losses at the gene ends were 1 base for V and 5 bases for J; bases not matched to a gene: 7. The CDR3 has 17 amino acids. Sample-barcoded 5' priming and a J-beta primer mix drove a second PCR of 7 to 11 cycles. TCRdb used MiXCR to reprocess the 5' RACE reads, holding one entry per CDR3 protein. In the table there are approximately 810,000 distinct CDR3 sequences, roughly 35% of which are singletons. V usage is TRBV5-1 and J usage is TRBJ2-3, with 13 positions matching TRBD2. The receptor was isolated from a young man in good health. Material: blood. The CDR3: CASSLSGLAGSIDTQYF. The CDR3 region has the DNA TGCGCCAGCAGCTTGTCGGGACTAGCGGGGTCCATAGATACGCAGTATTTT.